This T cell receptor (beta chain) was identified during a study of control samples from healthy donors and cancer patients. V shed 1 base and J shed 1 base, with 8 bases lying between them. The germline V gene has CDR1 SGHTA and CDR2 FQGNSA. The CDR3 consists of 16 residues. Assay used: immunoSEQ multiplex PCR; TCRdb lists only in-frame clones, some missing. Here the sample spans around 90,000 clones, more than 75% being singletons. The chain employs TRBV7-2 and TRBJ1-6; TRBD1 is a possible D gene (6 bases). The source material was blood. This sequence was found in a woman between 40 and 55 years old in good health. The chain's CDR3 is CASSLEGGSYNSPLHF. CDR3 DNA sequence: TGTGCCAGCAGCTTAGAGGGGGGTTCCTATAATTCACCCCTCCACTTT.